This T cell receptor (beta chain) was obtained from a study of blood T cell repertoires in COVID-19. Study summary: Sites in the United States, Italy and Spain provided acute and convalescent COVID-19 samples.

Original processing methods: Researchers report that nucleated cell counts were estimated from reference gene primer amplification. Measured with immunoSEQ multiplex PCR; TCRdb has only the in-frame clones, and not every one. For V, J and clone size, that table is used; D and trimming come from the DNA. The top ten hold about 7.8% of the sample, which has about 190,000 clones, about 81% seen once. V was shortened by 3 bases and J by 2 bases, with 16 bases between the two germline ends. Germline V gene sequence: CDR1 SGHAT, CDR2 FQNNGV. The CDR3 contains 16 residues. Sequenced: peripheral blood. This receptor was obtained from a woman aged 55-70 years with COVID-19, enrolled during active disease. The V and J genes are TRBV11-2 and TRBJ2-5, with D tentatively TRBD2 (6 bases). The CDR3 DNA sequence: TGTGCCAGCAGCTTCCCGGGACGGGGGATTCAAGAGACCCAGTACTTC. It encodes CASSFPGRGIQETQYF. The variable domain in full, with the rest retrieved from reference TRBV11-2 and TRBJ2-5, is EAGVAQSPRYKIIEKRQSVAFWCNPISGHATLYWYQQILGQGPKLLIQFQNNGVVDDSQLPKDRFSAERLKGVDSTLKIQPAKLEDSAVYLCASSFPGRGIQETQYFGPGTRLLVL.